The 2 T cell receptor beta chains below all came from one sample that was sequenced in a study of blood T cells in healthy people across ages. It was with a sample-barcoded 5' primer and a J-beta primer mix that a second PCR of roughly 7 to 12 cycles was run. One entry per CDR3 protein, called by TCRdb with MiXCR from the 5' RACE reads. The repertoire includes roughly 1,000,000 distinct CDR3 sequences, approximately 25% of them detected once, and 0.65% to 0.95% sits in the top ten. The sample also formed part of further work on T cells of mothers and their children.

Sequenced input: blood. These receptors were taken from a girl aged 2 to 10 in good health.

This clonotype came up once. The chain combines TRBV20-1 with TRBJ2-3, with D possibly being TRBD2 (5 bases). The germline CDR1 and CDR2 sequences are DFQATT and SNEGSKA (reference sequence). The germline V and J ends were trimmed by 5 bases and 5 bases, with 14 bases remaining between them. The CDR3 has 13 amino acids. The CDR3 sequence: CSAAPGVRDTQYF. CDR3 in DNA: TGCAGTGCTGCCCCCGGGGTCCGAGATACGCAGTATTTT.

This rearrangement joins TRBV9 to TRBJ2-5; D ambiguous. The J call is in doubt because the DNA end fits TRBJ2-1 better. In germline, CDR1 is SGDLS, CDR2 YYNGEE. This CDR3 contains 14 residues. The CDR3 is CASSVEGSLNEQFF. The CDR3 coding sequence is TGTGCCAGCAGCGTAGAGGGCAGCCTCAATGAGCAGTTCTTC.